The present T cell receptor (beta chain) was sequenced within a study of multiple sclerosis patients with progressive multifocal leukoencephalopathy. Every PCR reaction included synthetic inline CDR3 controls for all V-J pairings. Generated by immunoSEQ multiplex PCR, the TCRdb table keeps only in-frame clones and is missing some. The table has more than 20,000 clones, less than 95% seen once. This CDR3 comprises 14 residues. V lost 0 bases, J lost 11 bases, and 7 bases stayed unmatched. Germline CDR1 SGDLS, CDR2 YYNGEE. Regarding time point: about 13 months of natalizumab therapy. Multiple sclerosis patients on natalizumab who never developed PML served as longitudinally sampled controls.

This sequence originates from a man aged 25-40 years with multiple sclerosis. The sample here was PBMCs, taken from a patient treated with natalizumab. J is TRBJ2-1 and V is TRBV9; 8 bases are shared with TRBD2. The CDR3 sequence: CASSVGGSGAQQFF. The DNA of the CDR3 is TGTGCCAGCAGCGTAGGAGGTAGCGGGGCTCAGCAGTTCTTC.